One and the same sample provided the 28 T cell receptor beta chains below, sequenced in a study of blood T cell repertoires in COVID-19. Sequencing was performed with immunoSEQ multiplex PCR; in TCRdb, only in-frame clones are kept and a portion is missing. The sample holds about 260,000 clones, around 90% seen once. Sequencing was performed on peripheral blood. These receptors all come from a woman aged 55 to 70 with COVID-19, enrolled during active disease.

The rearrangement uses TRBV6-5 and TRBJ2-4, with 10 positions matching TRBD1. Germline CDR1 is MNHEY and CDR2 is SVGAGI. V was pared by 0 bases and J by 7 bases, with 3 bases of the junction left unmatched. This CDR3 has 15 amino acids. CDR3 DNA sequence: TGTGCCAGCAGTTACTCGGACAGGGGGGATAACATTCAGTACTTC. Translating it yields CASSYSDRGDNIQYF.

The V and J genes are TRBV7-2 and TRBJ1-2; the match to TRBD1 covers 8 bases. The CDR3 runs to 14 residues. CDR1 SGHTA and CDR2 FQGNSA come from the germline V gene. J gave up 8 bases and V 5 bases, and 10 bases lay outside the gene matches. The CDR3 reads CASSPRTGRMGYTF. CDR3 nucleotide sequence: TGTGCCAGCAGCCCTAGGACAGGGCGAATGGGCTACACCTTC.

This clone was recorded once. This chain joins TRBV5-1 and TRBJ2-3, with TRBD1 matching over 9 bases. The V gene end was trimmed by 1 base and the J gene end by 3 bases; junction bases not matched to a gene: 3. Germline V lookup: CDR1 SGHRS, CDR2 YFSETQ. The CDR3 consists of 15 residues. The CDR3 DNA reads as TGCGCCAGCAGCTTGCGGGACAGGGTTACAGATACGCAGTATTTT. It codes for CASSLRDRVTDTQYF.

The chain couples TRBV18 to TRBJ1-5; no clear D. The V and J ends lost 2 bases and 0 bases respectively, with 17 bases between them. Germline loops: CDR1 KGHSH, CDR2 LQKENI. This CDR3 has 18 residues. The CDR3 DNA reads as TGTGCCAGCTCACCAAGAGGTCTCGGAGGGATTAGCAATCAGCCCCAGCATTTT. This codes for CASSPRGLGGISNQPQHF.

A remark on this clone: Within the sample, other DNA sequences also encode this same CDR3. V gene TRBV19 combines with J gene TRBJ2-5, with D possibly being TRBD2 (5 bases). CDR3 length: 12 amino acids. Deletions cut 3 bases from V and 4 bases from J, with 6 bases between. CDR1 and CDR2 (germline): LNHDA, SQIVND (reference sequence). The CDR3 coding sequence is TGTGCCAGTAGTATTCGGGGAGAGACCCAGTACTTC. Protein: CASSIRGETQYF.

The CDR3 spells CATSDGDRAITGELFF. CDR3 sequence (DNA): TGTGCCACCAGTGATGGGGACAGGGCGATAACCGGGGAGCTGTTTTTT. The V gene is TRBV24-1, the J gene TRBJ2-2, with 9 bases lining up with TRBD1. Germline V lookup: CDR1 KGHDR, CDR2 SFDVKD. Trimming cost V 3 bases and J 5 bases; bases outside gene matches: 6. The CDR3 runs 16 residues.

The chain has TRBV7-6 and TRBJ2-1; 8 bases agree with TRBD2. The CDR3 spans 15 residues. V trimming: 1 base; J trimming: 10 bases; junction bases outside the gene matches: 9. The germline V gene has CDR1 SGHVS and CDR2 FNYEAQ. CDR3 sequence: CASSLGRGLGAEQFF. In DNA form, the CDR3 reads TGTGCCAGCAGCTTAGGGCGGGGACTAGGTGCCGAGCAGTTCTTC.

J is TRBJ2-7 and V is TRBV11-2; 8 bases are a match to TRBD2. Looked up from germline, CDR1 is SGHAT and CDR2 is FQNNGV. The CDR3 totals 14 residues. V shed 4 bases, J shed 2 bases, and the junction held 4 bases outside the gene matches. CDR3 loop: CASSSVAGTYEQYF. Here the CDR3 DNA reads TGTGCCAGCAGCTCTGTAGCGGGAACCTACGAGCAGTACTTC.

The chain combines TRBV9 with TRBJ2-3; D ambiguous. This CDR3 is built from 14 residues. V gave up 0 bases and J gave up 0 bases, with 5 bases separating them. The germline V gene encodes CDR1 SGDLS and CDR2 YYNGEE. The CDR3 reads CASSVVGSTDTQYF. DNA for the CDR3: TGTGCCAGCAGCGTAGTCGGGAGCACAGATACGCAGTATTTT.

This chain uses TRBV27 with TRBJ1-1, with 7 bases lining up with TRBD1. The germline V gene encodes CDR1 MNHEY and CDR2 SMNVEV (reference sequence). The CDR3 runs to 15 residues. Trimming cost V 5 bases and J 1 base; bases outside gene matches: 7. CDR3 coding DNA: TGTGCCAGCAGTATCCGACAGGGACCGAACACTGAAGCTTTCTTT. Amino acid sequence: CASSIRQGPNTEAFF.

The chain carries TRBV5-8 and TRBJ2-1, with D unresolved. Trimming shortened V by 6 bases and J by 15 bases, and 25 bases separated the two germline ends. Germline lookup yields CDR1 SGHTS and CDR2 YDEGEE. CDR3 length: 14 amino acids. The CDR3: CASTLSGVRVSGFF. DNA of the CDR3: TGTGCCAGCACCCTAAGTGGCGTACGAGTATCGGGGTTCTTC. Full variable domain (remainder filled in from reference TRBV5-8 and TRBJ2-1): EAGVTQSPTHLIKTRGQQATLRCSPISGHTSVYWYQQALGLGLQFLLWYDEGEERNRGNFPPRFSGRQFPNYSSELNVNALELEDSALYLCASTLSGVRVSGFFGPGTRLTVL.

This clone was seen a single time. This chain links TRBV5-1 with TRBJ2-7, with D possibly TRBD1 on 5 matching bases. Germline CDR1 is SGHRS and CDR2 is YFSETQ. There are 14 residues in the CDR3. V was pared by 4 bases and J by 3 bases, with 14 bases between. CDR3 DNA sequence: TGCGCCAGCAGCCCGCCGACAGTGAACTACGAGCAGTACTTC. Amino acid sequence: CASSPPTVNYEQYF.

The chain employs TRBV10-3 and TRBJ1-2, with 11 bases aligning to TRBD1. In germline, CDR1 is ENHRY, CDR2 SYGVKD. V gave up 3 bases and J gave up 8 bases; unmatched junction bases: 26. CDR3 length: 21 amino acids. CDR3: CAISDLNPNVGTGGPSWGYTF. CDR3 nucleotides: TGTGCCATCAGTGATCTCAACCCGAACGTCGGGACAGGGGGACCCTCTTGGGGCTACACCTTC.

The V call is TRBV28, the J call TRBJ2-7; the D gene is possibly TRBD2 (7 bases). This CDR3 spans 15 amino acids. The V end was cut by 7 bases, the J end by 6 bases, with 22 bases between. Germline values: CDR1 MDHEN, CDR2 SYDVKM. CDR3 DNA: TGTGCCAGCACTTCCCCTCGGGGGGCGGCCTCCGAGCAGTACTTC. This gives the protein CASTSPRGAASEQYF.

J is TRBJ1-3 and V is TRBV6-5; D is perhaps TRBD1 (6 bases). Germline V gives CDR1 MNHEY, CDR2 SVGAGI. There are 15 residues in the CDR3. V was cut by 4 bases and J by 4 bases, with 14 bases left in between. The CDR3 loop is CASSSPGTSGNTIYF. The CDR3, as DNA: TGTGCCAGCAGTTCTCCCGGGACATCGGGAAACACCATATATTTT.

The chain carries TRBV7-9 and TRBJ2-3, with D possibly being TRBD2 (6 bases). V was pared by 5 bases and J by 2 bases, with 14 bases between. This CDR3 is 15 amino acids long. CDR1 and CDR2 (germline): SEHNR, FQNEAQ (reference sequence). CDR3 DNA sequence: TGTGCCAGCAGCCTGACTAGTGGGTACACAGATACGCAGTATTTT. Protein product: CASSLTSGYTDTQYF.

V is TRBV19 and J is TRBJ1-3; TRBD1 aligns across 7 bases. CDR1 LNHDA and CDR2 SQIVND come from the germline V gene (reference sequence). The V gene end was trimmed by 8 bases and the J gene end by 1 base; junction bases not matched to a gene: 5. This CDR3 contains 14 residues. CDR3 sequence reads: CASAQGQSGNTIYF. CDR3 nucleotide sequence: TGTGCCAGTGCTCAGGGACAGTCTGGAAACACCATATATTTT. The full variable domain, with the rest looked up from reference TRBV19 and TRBJ1-3, is DGGITQSPKYLFRKEGQNVTLSCEQNLNHDAMYWYRQDPGQGLRLIYYSQIVNDFQKGDIAEGYSVSREKKESFPLTVTSAQKNPTAFYLCASAQGQSGNTIYFGEGSWLTVV.

The chain couples TRBV3-1 (or the pseudogene TRBV3-2) to TRBJ2-3; TRBD2 matches at 9 bases. V dropped 0 bases and J dropped 3; count of bases not matched to a gene: 10. CDR3 length: 18 amino acids. Germline assignment: CDR1 LGHDT and CDR2 YNNKEL (reference sequence). CDR3 region: CASSQDRGSGRGTDTQYF. In nucleotides, the CDR3 is TGTGCCAGCAGCCAAGATCGTGGTAGCGGGAGAGGGACAGATACGCAGTATTTT.

The chain employs TRBV7-2 and TRBJ1-2; perhaps TRBD1 as D (6 bases). CDR1 and CDR2 from the germline V gene are SGHTA and FQGNSA. The CDR3 contains 15 residues. Trimming took off 4 bases at V and 4 bases at J, with 16 bases between the two ends. CDR3 in DNA: TGTGCCAGCAGCTCCAGACAGGTTCCTCTCTATGGCTACACCTTC. This sequence encodes CASSSRQVPLYGYTF.

This sequence joins TRBV11-2 and TRBJ2-5, with 14 bases lining up with TRBD2. CDR1 is SGHAT and CDR2 is FQNNGV in the germline V gene. J lost 5 bases, V lost 5 bases, and 7 bases had no gene match. This CDR3 region has 16 residues. The CDR3 is CASSARLAGGGETQYF. DNA for the CDR3: TGTGCCAGCAGCGCCCGACTAGCGGGAGGGGGGGAGACCCAGTACTTC.

The V and J genes are TRBV4-2 and TRBJ2-3, with 8 bases identical to TRBD2. Trimming removed 0 bases from V and 5 bases from J; junction bases left unmatched: 10. Germline V gives CDR1 LGHNA, CDR2 YNFKEQ. There are 17 residues in the CDR3. CDR3: CASSQDRAGGPGDTQYF. The CDR3 DNA sequence: TGTGCCAGCAGCCAAGATCGGGCGGGAGGCCCGGGAGATACGCAGTATTTT.

CDR3 protein: CASSIGTGYNTEAFF. For the CDR3, the DNA is TGTGCCAGCAGCATCGGGACAGGCTATAACACTGAAGCTTTCTTT. The chain combines TRBV9 with TRBJ1-1; the match to TRBD1 covers 8 bases. Germline loops: CDR1 SGDLS, CDR2 YYNGEE. V shed 4 bases, J shed 2 bases, and the junction held 7 bases outside the gene matches. CDR3 length: 15 residues.

This rearrangement joins TRBV28 to TRBJ2-3; TRBD1 matches at 7 bases. The CDR3 sequence is 14 residues long. With V trimmed by 5 bases and J by 1 base, 3 bases remained unmatched. Germline CDR1 reads MDHEN; CDR2 reads SYDVKM. CDR3 residues: CASSTDRRTDTQYF. The CDR3 region has the DNA TGTGCCAGCAGTACGGACAGGCGCACAGATACGCAGTATTTT.

This clone was recorded once. J is TRBJ2-2 and V is TRBV5-1, with D hard to call. The CDR3 runs 13 residues. Trimming removed 5 bases at V and 1 base at J, with 6 bases between. The V gene's germline CDR1 is SGHRS and CDR2 YFSETQ. DNA for the CDR3: TGCGCCAGCAGGTCCGGGAACACCGGGGAGCTGTTTTTT. As protein: CASRSGNTGELFF.

V gene TRBV6-4 combines with J gene TRBJ1-6; D unresolved. Germline V CDR1 and CDR2: MRHNA, SNTAGT. There are 15 residues in the CDR3. Trimming left V 3 bases short and J 9 bases short, with 15 bases between. CDR3 nucleotide sequence: TGTGCCAGCAGTGAGGATGGGGTTCGGGGTTCACCCCTCCACTTT. It translates to CASSEDGVRGSPLHF.

The table lists this clone with a count of one. The rearrangement uses TRBV29-1 and TRBJ2-7, with 11 bases matching TRBD1. The CDR3 loop spans 13 amino acids. CDR1 is SQVTM, CDR2 ANQGSEA, per germline. V trimming: 5 bases; J trimming: 5 bases; junction bases outside the gene matches: 5. The CDR3 reads CSVRGQGADEQYF. The CDR3 DNA reads TGCAGCGTTCGTGGACAGGGGGCCGACGAGCAGTACTTC.

This rearrangement joins TRBV6-2 or TRBV6-3 to TRBJ1-1, with a possible D match to TRBD1 (6 bases). This CDR3 is 15 amino acids long. From germline, CDR1 is MNHEY and CDR2 SVGEGT. V lost 2 bases and J 3 bases, leaving 13 bases between the germline ends. This chain's CDR3 is CASSYQSQGYTEAFF. The CDR3 region has the DNA TGTGCCAGCAGTTACCAATCGCAGGGGTACACTGAAGCTTTCTTT.

The CDR3 bases are TGTGCCACTACCGGGGGGAACACTGAAGCTTTCTTT. It translates to CATTGGNTEAFF. The chain is built from TRBV2 and TRBJ1-1; D is possibly TRBD1 (5 bases). CDR1 and CDR2 from the germline V gene are SNHLY and FYNNEI. CDR3 length: 12 residues. Trimming removed 10 bases from V and 1 base from J, with 10 bases in between.